These 14 T cell receptor beta chains originate from one sample sequenced in a study of shared clonotypes between healthy human individuals. CD45RO-negative, CCR7-positively selected cells formed the naive CD8 fraction, excluding terminally differentiated effector memory CD45RA+ cells. Some clones are missing from TCRdb's copy, which holds only in-frame ones; the method was immunoSEQ multiplex PCR. The table lists some 2,000,000 clones, less than 95% of them singletons. Sequenced material: naive CD8+ T cells sorted from blood. These receptors all stem from a man between 18 and 29 years old in good health.

The DNA for the CDR3 is TGTGCCAGCAGTGGCGGACGGATCCAAGAGACCCAGTACTTC. Protein: CASSGGRIQETQYF. The gene calls are TRBV27 and TRBJ2-5; D unclear. This CDR3 has 14 amino acids. The V end lost 5 bases, the J end lost 1 base, and 11 bases lay between the germline ends. Germline V CDR1 and CDR2: MNHEY, SMNVEV (reference sequence).

V gene TRBV2 combines with J gene TRBJ2-7; 7 positions match TRBD1. The CDR3 runs 15 residues. Germline loops: CDR1 SNHLY, CDR2 FYNNEI. The V gene end was trimmed by 6 bases and the J gene end by 4 bases; junction bases not matched to a gene: 12. The CDR3 reads CASRATGAPAYEQYF. The DNA for the CDR3 is TGTGCCAGCAGAGCCACAGGGGCCCCCGCTTACGAGCAGTACTTC.

This chain uses TRBV12-5 with TRBJ1-2; D not certain. Germline V gene data show CDR1 as LGHNT and CDR2 as FRNRAP. The V end was cut by 1 base, the J end by 5 bases, with 8 bases between. This CDR3 comprises 13 residues. The chain's CDR3 is CASGLGQQYGYTF. CDR3 DNA sequence: TGTGCTAGTGGTTTGGGACAACAATATGGCTACACCTTC.

The chain links TRBV10-3 to TRBJ1-2; D call uncertain. V lost 3 bases, J lost 0 bases, and 2 bases lay in between. Germline loops: CDR1 ENHRY, CDR2 SYGVKD. The CDR3 sequence is 12 residues long. In DNA form, the CDR3 reads TGTGCCATCAGTGAAACTAACTATGGCTACACCTTC. Translated: CAISETNYGYTF.

This clone was counted only a few times. In the same sample, other DNA sequences code for this CDR3. This sequence joins TRBV27 and TRBJ2-7; D not certain. Trimming shortened V by 1 base and J by 4 bases, and 8 bases separated the two germline ends. CDR1 MNHEY and CDR2 SMNVEV come from the germline V gene (reference sequence). The CDR3 has 13 amino acids. CDR3 nucleotide sequence: TGTGCCAGCAGTTTATGGGGATCTTACGAGCAGTACTTC. As protein: CASSLWGSYEQYF.

This clone has more than one count but fewer than ten. This chain uses TRBV13 with TRBJ1-4, with 7 bases lining up with TRBD1. Germline V gives CDR1 PRHDT, CDR2 FYEKMQ (reference sequence). The CDR3 runs to 14 residues. The V and J ends lost 0 bases and 5 bases, in that order; junction bases with no gene match: 0. The CDR3 DNA reads TGTGCCAGCAGCTTAGGGACAGGGAATGAAAAACTGTTTTTT. Translated: CASSLGTGNEKLFF.

This chain connects TRBV14 to TRBJ2-5, with 7 nucleotides matching TRBD1. The junction had 5 bases not matched to a gene; V was cut back by 3 bases and J by 4 bases. This CDR3 is 14 amino acids long. CDR1 is SGHDN and CDR2 is FVKESK in the germline V gene. The CDR3 DNA follows: TGTGCCAGCAGCCACGCAGGGGGTGGAGAGACCCAGTACTTC. The encoded protein is CASSHAGGGETQYF.

This clone was found a few times. The chain is built from TRBV6-1 and TRBJ1-5; TRBD1 agrees at 7 bases. CDR3 length: 16 residues. Germline CDR1 is MNHNS and CDR2 is SASEGT. Losses at the gene ends were 0 bases for V and 7 bases for J; bases not matched to a gene: 9. CDR3 DNA: TGTGCCAGCAGTGAAGCCGGTGGGGGGGACAGCCAGCCCCAGCATTTT. Its protein is CASSEAGGGDSQPQHF.

CDR3 residues: CASSSGTIYEQYF. The CDR3 coding sequence is TGTGCCAGCAGTTCCGGGACTATCTACGAGCAGTACTTC. The chain employs TRBV27 and TRBJ2-7; 7 positions agree with TRBD2. The CDR3 covers 13 residues. Germline-derived CDR1 and CDR2 are MNHEY and SMNVEV (reference sequence). V dropped 4 bases and J dropped 3; count of bases not matched to a gene: 3.

Regarding this clone: Different DNA sequences within this sample yield the same CDR3. V and J are TRBV19 and TRBJ2-7; D is possibly TRBD1 (5 bases). V lost 4 bases and J 0 bases, leaving 7 bases between the germline ends. This CDR3 comprises 13 residues. The germline V gene encodes CDR1 LNHDA and CDR2 SQIVND (reference sequence). The CDR3, as DNA: TGTGCCAGTAGTAGTGGGGCCTCCTACGAGCAGTACTTC. Encoded protein: CASSSGASYEQYF.

In its sample, this clone was seen once. V usage is TRBV29-1 and J usage is TRBJ2-1; TRBD1 agrees at 10 bases. The CDR3 totals 12 residues. After removal of 7 bases from V and 7 bases from J, the junction contained 4 bases not matched to a gene. Germline lookup yields CDR1 SQVTM and CDR2 ANQGSEA. The CDR3 region has the DNA TGCAGCGCAGGACAGGGGGGGAATGAGCAGTTCTTC. This codes for CSAGQGGNEQFF.

The chain has TRBV6-6 and TRBJ2-3; 9 bases align to TRBD1. Trimming removed 2 bases from V and 6 bases from J; junction bases left unmatched: 6. Looked up from germline, CDR1 is MNHNY and CDR2 is SVGAGI (reference sequence). This CDR3 spans 15 amino acids. The CDR3 protein is CASSYLDRGEDTQYF. CDR3 in DNA: TGTGCCAGCAGTTACCTCGACAGGGGGGAGGATACGCAGTATTTT.

Worth noting for this clone: At the DNA level, this CDR3 is encoded by other sequences in the same sample as well. The V and J genes are TRBV4-3 and TRBJ1-2, with TRBD1 matching over 11 bases. CDR1 and CDR2 from the germline V gene are LGHNA and YSLEER. The V and J ends lost 4 bases and 5 bases, in that order; junction bases with no gene match: 3. This CDR3 has 14 amino acids. The CDR3 bases are TGCGCCAGCAGCCCCGGGACAGGGGGTTATGGCTACACCTTC. This gives the protein CASSPGTGGYGYTF.

V is TRBV5-1 and J is TRBJ1-4; no definite D call. The V end lost 3 bases, the J end lost 8 bases, and 17 bases lay between the germline ends. The CDR3 spans 15 residues. Germline CDR1 and CDR2: SGHRS and YFSETQ. The CDR3 DNA sequence: TGCGCCAGCAGCTATACAGACTTCGGGGAAGAAAAACTGTTTTTT. Its protein is CASSYTDFGEEKLFF. The full variable domain, rest sourced from reference TRBV5-1 and TRBJ1-4, is KAGVTQTPRYLIKTRGQQVTLSCSPISGHRSVSWYQQTPGQGLQFLFEYFSETQRNKGNFPGRFSGRQFSNSRSEMNVSTLELGDSALYLCASSYTDFGEEKLFFGSGTQLSVL.